Listed here are 15 T cell receptor beta chains from one sample, sequenced in a study of technical replicates of blood from several donors. Some clones are missing from TCRdb's copy, which holds only in-frame ones; the method was immunoSEQ multiplex PCR. The sample includes 55,000 to 75,000 clones, 90% to 95% of them seen just once. The specimen was PBMCs. The receptors originated from a human donor in good health. Some clones in this sample may be carry-over from other donors' samples.

The CDR3 loop is CASTITGGYNEQFF. CDR3 nucleotides: TGTGCCAGTACCATAACCGGCGGATACAATGAGCAGTTCTTC. The chain recombines TRBV19 with TRBJ2-1; the D is unclear. The germline V gene encodes CDR1 LNHDA and CDR2 SQIVND (reference sequence). CDR3 length equals 14 residues. Trimming removed 7 bases from V and 4 bases from J, with 14 bases in between.

This chain connects TRBV6-6 to TRBJ2-1, with D hard to call. Between the trimmed V and J ends, which lost 7 bases and 0 bases, there was a span of 10 bases. Germline V lookup: CDR1 MNHNY, CDR2 SVGAGI (reference sequence). CDR3 length: 14 residues. CDR3 in amino acids: CASTEKSSYNEQFF. The CDR3, as DNA: TGTGCCAGCACTGAGAAGAGCTCCTACAATGAGCAGTTCTTC.

The chain employs TRBV30 and TRBJ1-6, with D unclear. The CDR3 has 14 amino acids. V lost 0 bases to trimming and J lost 11 bases, with 14 bases between them. CDR1 is GTSNPN, CDR2 SVGIG, per germline (reference sequence). Written as DNA, the CDR3 is TGTGCCTGGAGTGTAGCGGTCGGGAGCGCACCCCTCCACTTT. Its translation: CAWSVAVGSAPLHF.

A remark on this clone: Sequence at one end of the junction differs from germline and may be a read error. The V and J genes are TRBV11-2 and TRBJ1-1, with D possibly being TRBD1 (5 bases). The CDR3 extends over 13 amino acids. Germline lookup yields CDR1 SGHAT and CDR2 FQNNGV. In nucleotides, the CDR3 is TGTGCCAGCAGCCTAGACAGTAACCGGGGAGCTTTCTTT. Amino acids: CASSLDSNRGAFF.

The chain's CDR3 is CASSQGPVISYEQYF. The CDR3 nucleotides are TGCGCCAGCAGCCAAGGTCCGGTCATCTCCTACGAGCAGTACTTC. The chain is built from TRBV4-1 and TRBJ2-7; no definite D call. Germline CDR1 is MGHRA and CDR2 is YSYEKL. The CDR3 runs 15 residues. V shed 1 base and J shed 0 bases, with 10 bases lying between them.

In nucleotides, the CDR3 is TGTGCCAGCAGTGACTCCAAGCCGGGACACCAAACCAAGCAGTTCTTC. Translated: CASSDSKPGHQTKQFF. J is TRBJ2-1 and V is TRBV6-4; TRBD1 might be the D (6 bases). From germline, CDR1 is MRHNA and CDR2 SNTAGT. Trimming stripped 0 bases from V and 11 bases from J, with 20 bases between. The CDR3 is made up of 16 amino acids.

The genes are TRBV5-4 and TRBJ2-2; a weak D match, TRBD2 (7 bases). The CDR3 is 16 amino acids. Per the germline V gene, CDR1 is SGHNT and CDR2 is YYREEE (reference sequence). The V and J ends lost 4 bases and 0 bases respectively, with 13 bases between them. The CDR3 reads CASSPVGGPNTGELFF. For the CDR3, the DNA is TGTGCCAGCAGCCCAGTGGGGGGGCCGAACACCGGGGAGCTGTTTTTT. Full variable domain (missing parts from reference TRBV5-4 and TRBJ2-2): ETGVTQSPTHLIKTRGQQVTLRCSSQSGHNTVSWYQQALGQGPQFIFQYYREEENGRGNFPPRFSGLQFPNYSSELNVNALELDDSALYLCASSPVGGPNTGELFFGEGSRLTVL.

The chain carries TRBV6-6 and TRBJ2-7; D possibly corresponds to TRBD2 (6 bases). V was pared by 8 bases and J by 5 bases, with 13 bases between. The CDR3 is made up of 12 amino acids. Germline CDR1 is MNHNY and CDR2 is SVGAGI (reference sequence). The CDR3 nucleotides are TGTGCCAGCTACGGAGGGCCCGACGAGCAGTACTTC. This codes for CASYGGPDEQYF.

The chain links TRBV4-2 to TRBJ2-5; TRBD2 matches at 13 bases. Germline V gives CDR1 LGHNA, CDR2 YNFKEQ. V lost 4 bases, J lost 4 bases, and 12 bases stayed unmatched. The length of the CDR3 is 18 residues. CDR3 DNA sequence: TGTGCCAGCAGCCGGGTGAGAGGGACTAGCGGGACCGGAGAGACCCAGTACTTC. This encodes CASSRVRGTSGTGETQYF.

V usage is TRBV5-1 and J usage is TRBJ2-2, with 7 bases that match TRBD1. Germline values: CDR1 SGHRS, CDR2 YFSETQ. V was pared by 7 bases and J by 6 bases, with 6 bases of the junction left unmatched. The CDR3 has 13 amino acids. The chain's CDR3 is CASYRGDAGELFF. DNA of the CDR3: TGCGCCAGCTACAGGGGAGACGCCGGGGAGCTGTTTTTT.

This clone has only one observation. This rearrangement joins TRBV5-6 to TRBJ1-1; D gene ambiguous. V gave up 3 bases and J gave up 12 bases, with 12 bases separating them. Germline lookup yields CDR1 SGHDT and CDR2 YYEEEE. The CDR3 has 11 amino acids. The CDR3 loop is CASSSTGTTFF. CDR3 DNA sequence: TGTGCCAGCAGCTCCACCGGTACGACTTTCTTT.

The V and J genes are TRBV4-3 and TRBJ2-7; 9 nucleotides agree with TRBD2. Germline CDR1 reads LGHNA; CDR2 reads YSLEER. Unmatched junction bases numbered 7, after V lost 4 bases and J lost 6 bases. This CDR3 contains 14 residues. The CDR3 region has the DNA TGCGCCAGCAGCCCTAGCGGGGAGAGGGCCGAGCAGTACTTC. Its protein is CASSPSGERAEQYF.

The chain has TRBV5-5 and TRBJ2-7, with 7 bases aligning to TRBD1. V trimming: 3 bases; J trimming: 3 bases; junction bases outside the gene matches: 15. The germline CDR1 and CDR2 sequences are SGHKS and YYEKEE (reference sequence). The CDR3 totals 17 residues. The CDR3: CASSSLFSQGIFYEQYF. The CDR3, as DNA: TGTGCCAGCAGCTCCCTCTTTTCACAGGGGATCTTCTACGAGCAGTACTTC.

The chain couples TRBV5-6 to TRBJ1-5; 8 bases map to TRBD1. This CDR3 contains 14 residues. Losses at the gene ends were 3 bases for V and 10 bases for J; bases not matched to a gene: 9. CDR1 SGHDT and CDR2 YYEEEE come from the germline V gene. The DNA for the CDR3 is TGTGCCAGCAGCTCCGGGACAGGATTAGATCCCCAGCATTTT. Translation: CASSSGTGLDPQHF. Full variable domain (missing parts from reference TRBV5-6 and TRBJ1-5): DAGVTQSPTHLIKTRGQQVTLRCSPKSGHDTVSWYQQALGQGPQFIFQYYEEEERQRGNFPDRFSGHQFPNYSSELNVNALLLGDSALYLCASSSGTGLDPQHFGDGTRLSIL.

The chain uses TRBV4-2 and TRBJ2-7; 9 bases match TRBD2. V lost 0 bases, J lost 4 bases, and 4 bases stayed unmatched. This CDR3 comprises 15 residues. Germline loops: CDR1 LGHNA, CDR2 YNFKEQ. The CDR3 coding sequence is TGTGCCAGCAGCCAAGATAGCGGGAGAAGTTACGAGCAGTACTTC. This encodes CASSQDSGRSYEQYF.